These 9 T cell receptor beta chains were all obtained from the same sample, sequenced in a study of OX40 agonist ivuxolimab in advanced cancers. The data were produced by immunoSEQ multiplex PCR, yet TCRdb's version contains in-frame clones alone and is incomplete. In the table there are tens of thousands of clones, roughly 90% of which are singletons. Sequenced material: CD4+ or CD8+ T cells sorted from blood, taken in a trial of the OX40 agonist ivuxolimab. These TCRs come from an adult with an advanced solid tumor such as melanoma, head and neck, liver or kidney cancer.

Comments on this clone: Other DNA sequences in the sample encode the same CDR3. The CDR3 sequence is CASSSPGTEKLFF. The CDR3 DNA sequence: TGTGCCAGCAGCTCTCCCGGGACAGAAAAACTGTTTTTT. The gene calls are TRBV7-2 and TRBJ1-4; TRBD1 might be the D (6 bases). The CDR3 has 13 residues. The ends were cut back, 4 bases at V and 8 bases at J, with 11 bases in the middle. The germline V gene has CDR1 SGHTA and CDR2 FQGNSA.

The chain employs TRBV13 and TRBJ1-2; perhaps TRBD1 as D (6 bases). The CDR3 runs 15 residues. V dropped 1 base and J dropped 3 bases, with 12 bases sitting between them. In germline, CDR1 is PRHDT, CDR2 FYEKMQ (reference sequence). CDR3 sequence (DNA): TGTGCCAGCAGCTTAGTTGCAGGGGCGGACTATGGCTACACCTTC. It is translated as CASSLVAGADYGYTF.

The chain has TRBV27 and TRBJ2-7; 9 bases fit TRBD1. J gave up 3 bases and V 3 bases, and 3 bases lay outside the gene matches. Germline CDR1 MNHEY, CDR2 SMNVEV (reference sequence). This CDR3 contains 14 residues. The CDR3 here is CASSFRDRVYEQYF. In DNA form, the CDR3 reads TGTGCCAGCAGTTTCCGGGACAGGGTCTACGAGCAGTACTTC.

This chain links TRBV2 with TRBJ2-1; D remains ambiguous. The CDR3 loop spans 11 amino acids. The germline V gene encodes CDR1 SNHLY and CDR2 FYNNEI. The ends were cut back, 11 bases at V and 9 bases at J, with 14 bases in the middle. The CDR3: CACNKKTEQFF. CDR3 sequence (DNA): TGTGCCTGCAACAAGAAGACTGAGCAGTTCTTC.

The chain joins TRBV28 to TRBJ2-7, with D perhaps TRBD2 (6 bases). The CDR3 has 15 amino acids. The germline V gene has CDR1 MDHEN and CDR2 SYDVKM. Trimming shortened V by 3 bases and J by 5 bases, and 17 bases separated the two germline ends. The CDR3 region is CASSFGGTVFNEQYF. The CDR3 DNA is TGTGCCAGCAGTTTTGGAGGGACCGTATTCAACGAGCAGTACTTC.

Concerning this clone itself: Within the sample, other DNA sequences also encode this same CDR3. This chain links TRBV28 with TRBJ2-1, with no clear D. V was cut by 2 bases and J by 6 bases, with 2 bases left in between. CDR1 and CDR2 (germline): MDHEN, SYDVKM. The CDR3 consists of 11 residues. The CDR3 nucleotides read TGTGCCAGCAGTTTAGGCAATGAGCAGTTCTTC. Translating gives CASSLGNEQFF.

The CDR3 protein is CASSLGTSGTLEQFF. CDR3 bases: TGTGCCAGCAGCTTAGGGACTAGCGGGACCCTGGAGCAGTTCTTC. This chain joins TRBV7-3 and TRBJ2-1, with 13 bases lining up with TRBD2. Unmatched junction bases numbered 5, after V lost 2 bases and J lost 10 bases. The CDR3 consists of 15 residues. CDR1 is SGHTA and CDR2 is FQGTGA in the germline V gene.

This clone appeared a few times. CDR3 sequence reads: CATSKDRAEKLFF. For the CDR3, the DNA is TGTGCCACCAGCAAAGACAGGGCTGAAAAACTGTTTTTT. The chain combines TRBV15 with TRBJ1-4; 7 nucleotides align to TRBD1. V was pared by 4 bases and J by 7 bases, with 3 bases of the junction left unmatched. The length of the CDR3 is 13 residues. Germline V gives CDR1 LNHNV, CDR2 YYDKDF (reference sequence).

V and J are TRBV4-3 and TRBJ1-1; 8 nucleotides align to TRBD1. There are 15 residues in the CDR3. The germline V gene encodes CDR1 LGHNA and CDR2 YSLEER. V trimming: 3 bases; J trimming: 0 bases; junction bases outside the gene matches: 3. The CDR3 bases are TGCGCCAGCAGCCATGGGACAGGTTTGAACACTGAAGCTTTCTTT. Translating it yields CASSHGTGLNTEAFF.